The present entry profiles one T cell receptor beta chain with its context. Its antigen is as yet unknown. The record originates from a study of OX40 agonist ivuxolimab in advanced cancers. Germline V gene sequence: CDR1 MNHEY, CDR2 SMNVEV (reference sequence). CDR3 length equals 18 residues. Deletions cut 8 bases from V and 3 bases from J, with 27 bases between. TCRdb's table, derived via immunoSEQ multiplex PCR, lists solely in-frame clones and lacks some. Of 85,000 to 100,000 clones listed, approximately 93% are singletons. General study findings and limits: Averaged across samples, CD8+ T cells carried more expanded clones than CD4+ did.

The origin of this receptor is an adult with an advanced solid tumor such as melanoma, head and neck, liver or kidney cancer. The sample consisted of CD4+ or CD8+ T cells sorted from blood, taken in a trial of the OX40 agonist ivuxolimab. The chain recombines TRBV27 with TRBJ2-3, with D perhaps matching TRBD1 (6 bases). CDR3 in DNA: TGTGCCAGCTGGTCCCTCGGACAGTCTACTATGATAACAGATACGCAGTATTTT. It yields the protein CASWSLGQSTMITDTQYF.